This T cell receptor beta chain was sequenced in a study of graft-versus-host responses after intestinal transplantation. Notes on the study in general: Marrow from the recipient contained GvH clones, some of which had appeared first in ileum or blood. High graft-versus-host to host-versus-graft T cell clonal ratios marked allografts of patients with graft-donor macrochimerism.

About this clone itself: Its antigen is not identified.

Repertoires were generated with immunoSEQ multiplex PCR, while TCRdb's copy carries only in-frame clones and drops some. The sample consists of more than 75,000 clones, 80% to 95% of them appearing once. Trimming left V 2 bases short and J 8 bases short, with 17 bases between. Per germline, CDR1 SGHRS and CDR2 YFSETQ. The CDR3 spans 15 residues. The chain joins TRBV5-1 to TRBJ2-1; no firm D call. The TCR originated in a human donor who was the organ donor for an intestinal transplant. The input for sequencing was unstimulated CD4+ T cells sorted from spleen or lymph node cells, taken before transplant. CDR3 amino acids: CASSFSEPHMDEQFF. The CDR3 bases are TGCGCCAGCAGCTTTTCAGAACCCCATATGGATGAGCAGTTCTTC.